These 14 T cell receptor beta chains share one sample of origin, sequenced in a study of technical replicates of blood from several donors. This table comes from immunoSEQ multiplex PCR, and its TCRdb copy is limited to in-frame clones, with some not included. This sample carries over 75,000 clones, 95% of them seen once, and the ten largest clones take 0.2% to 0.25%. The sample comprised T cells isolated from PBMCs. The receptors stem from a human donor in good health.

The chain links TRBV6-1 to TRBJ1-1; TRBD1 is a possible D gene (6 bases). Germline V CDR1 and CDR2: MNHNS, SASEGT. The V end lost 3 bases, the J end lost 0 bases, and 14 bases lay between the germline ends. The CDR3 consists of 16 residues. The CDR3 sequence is CASSELGQIMNTEAFF. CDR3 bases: TGTGCCAGCAGTGAGTTAGGACAGATAATGAACACTGAAGCTTTCTTT.

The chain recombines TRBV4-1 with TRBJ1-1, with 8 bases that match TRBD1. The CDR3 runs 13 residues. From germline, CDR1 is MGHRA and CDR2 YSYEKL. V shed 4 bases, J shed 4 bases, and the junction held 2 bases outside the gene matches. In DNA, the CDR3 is TGCGCCAGCAGCCTCAGGGGGCTCACTGAAGCTTTCTTT. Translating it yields CASSLRGLTEAFF.

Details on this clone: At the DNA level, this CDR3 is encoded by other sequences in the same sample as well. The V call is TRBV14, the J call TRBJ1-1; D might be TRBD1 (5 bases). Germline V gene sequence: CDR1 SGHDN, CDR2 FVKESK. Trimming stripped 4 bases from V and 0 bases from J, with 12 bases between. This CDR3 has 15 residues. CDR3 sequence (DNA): TGTGCCAGCAGCCCCGTTGGACACCTGAACACTGAAGCTTTCTTT. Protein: CASSPVGHLNTEAFF.

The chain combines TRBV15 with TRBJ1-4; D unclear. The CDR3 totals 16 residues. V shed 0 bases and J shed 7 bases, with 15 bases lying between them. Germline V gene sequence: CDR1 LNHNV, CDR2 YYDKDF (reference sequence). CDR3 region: CATSREGGYLSEKLFF. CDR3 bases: TGTGCCACCAGCAGAGAAGGAGGGTATTTGTCTGAAAAACTGTTTTTT.

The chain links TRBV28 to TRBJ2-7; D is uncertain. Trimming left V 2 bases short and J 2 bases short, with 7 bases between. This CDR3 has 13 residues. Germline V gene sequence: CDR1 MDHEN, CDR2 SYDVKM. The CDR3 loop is CASSLTVPYEQYF. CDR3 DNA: TGTGCCAGCAGTTTAACAGTCCCCTACGAGCAGTACTTC.

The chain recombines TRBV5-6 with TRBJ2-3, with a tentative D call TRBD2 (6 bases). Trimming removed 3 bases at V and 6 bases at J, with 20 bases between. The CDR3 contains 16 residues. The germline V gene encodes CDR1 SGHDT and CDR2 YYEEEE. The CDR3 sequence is CASSSIAERVGDTQYF. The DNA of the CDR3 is TGTGCCAGCAGCTCGATAGCGGAACGAGTTGGGGATACGCAGTATTTT.

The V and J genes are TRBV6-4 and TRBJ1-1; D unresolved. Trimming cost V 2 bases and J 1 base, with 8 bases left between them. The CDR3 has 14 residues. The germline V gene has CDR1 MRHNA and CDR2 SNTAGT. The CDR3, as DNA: TGTGCCAGCAGTGACACAGCGGCGAACACTGAAGCTTTCTTT. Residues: CASSDTAANTEAFF.

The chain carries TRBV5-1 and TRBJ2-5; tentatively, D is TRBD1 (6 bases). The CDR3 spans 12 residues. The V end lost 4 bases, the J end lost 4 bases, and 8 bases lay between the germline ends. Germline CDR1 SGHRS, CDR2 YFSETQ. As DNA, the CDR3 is TGCGCCAGCAGCGTACAGGGAGAGACCCAGTACTTC. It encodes CASSVQGETQYF.

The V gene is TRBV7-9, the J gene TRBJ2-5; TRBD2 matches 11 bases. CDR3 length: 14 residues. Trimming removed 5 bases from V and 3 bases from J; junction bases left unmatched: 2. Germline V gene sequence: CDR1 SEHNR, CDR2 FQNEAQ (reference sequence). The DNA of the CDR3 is TGTGCCAGCAGCATGACTAGCGGGGAAGAGACCCAGTACTTC. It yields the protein CASSMTSGEETQYF.

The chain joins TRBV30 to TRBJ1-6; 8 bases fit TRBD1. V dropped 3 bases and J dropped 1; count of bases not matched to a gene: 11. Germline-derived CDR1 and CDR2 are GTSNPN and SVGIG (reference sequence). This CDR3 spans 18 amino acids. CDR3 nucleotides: TGTGCCTGGAGCCCCATAAGGACAGGGAGGTCCTATAATTCACCCCTCCACTTT. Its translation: CAWSPIRTGRSYNSPLHF.

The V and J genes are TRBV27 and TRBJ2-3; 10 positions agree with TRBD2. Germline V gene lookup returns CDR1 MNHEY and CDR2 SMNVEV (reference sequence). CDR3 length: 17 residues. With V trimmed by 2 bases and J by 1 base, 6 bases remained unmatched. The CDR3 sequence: CASSLLAGESGTDTQYF. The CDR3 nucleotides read TGTGCCAGCAGTTTACTAGCGGGAGAGAGCGGCACAGATACGCAGTATTTT.

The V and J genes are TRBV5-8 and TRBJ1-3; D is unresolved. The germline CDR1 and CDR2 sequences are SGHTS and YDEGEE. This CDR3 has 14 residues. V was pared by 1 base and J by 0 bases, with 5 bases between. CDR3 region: CASSLYSSGNTIYF. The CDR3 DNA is TGTGCCAGCAGCTTGTATAGCTCTGGAAACACCATATATTTT.

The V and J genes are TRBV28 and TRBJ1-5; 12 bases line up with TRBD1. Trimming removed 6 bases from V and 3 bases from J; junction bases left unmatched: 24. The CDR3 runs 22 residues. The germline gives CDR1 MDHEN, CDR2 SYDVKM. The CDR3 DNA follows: TGTGCCAGCAGACATCCCACCCGGGACAGGGGGCGGCTTCTTAATAACAATCAGCCCCAGCATTTT. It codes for CASRHPTRDRGRLLNNNQPQHF.

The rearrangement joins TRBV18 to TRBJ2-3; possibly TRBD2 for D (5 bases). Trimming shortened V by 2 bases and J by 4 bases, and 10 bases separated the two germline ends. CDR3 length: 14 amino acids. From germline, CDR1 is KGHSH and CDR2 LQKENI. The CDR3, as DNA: TGTGCCAGCTCACCAGGCCCCGGGGCAGATACGCAGTATTTT. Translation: CASSPGPGADTQYF.